This entry lists 27 T cell receptor beta chains sequenced from one sample in a study of CD8+CD57+ T cells in acquired aplastic anemia (dated by TCRdb to 2016 to 2019). TCRdb records Illumina HiSeq 2000 as the sequencer. TCR beta VDJ combination and CDR3 sequence profiling used genomic DNA as the template. The public reads were run again by TCRdb, first through fastp at Q25 and then through MiXCR, and only productive beta chains were kept. All rows with the same CDR3 protein become a single entry with the most common DNA and genes. Recorded for this sample are fewer than 200,000 distinct CDR3 sequences; less than 60% of them occurred a single time. More than 1% of the sample belongs to the ten largest clones. Expansion of CD8+CD57+ cells had been shown by flow cytometry in the patients chosen for sequencing. The sequenced material came from sorted CD4+, CD8+, or CD8+CD57+ T cells (not recorded which) from PBMCs. These receptors all stem from a human donor with aplastic anemia.

V and J are TRBV20-1 and TRBJ2-1; 9 positions match TRBD1. Germline values: CDR1 DFQATT, CDR2 SNEGSKA (reference sequence). This CDR3 region has 14 residues. The J segment lost 8 bases and the V segment lost 4 bases, leaving 9 bases of the junction unmatched. As DNA, the CDR3 is TGCAGTGCTAACACCGGGACAGGGATGTATGAGCAGTTCTTC. This encodes CSANTGTGMYEQFF.

There are many counts of this clonotype. The V call is TRBV4-2, the J call TRBJ2-6; the D gene is possibly TRBD1 (6 bases). Between the trimmed V and J ends, which lost 4 bases and 1 base, there was a span of 23 bases. The CDR3 contains 20 residues. The germline V gene encodes CDR1 LGHNA and CDR2 YNFKEQ. CDR3 DNA: TGTGCCAGCAGCCTCCTTGGCGAGGGGGAACCCCTATCTGGGGCCAACGTCCTGACTTTC. Residues: CASSLLGEGEPLSGANVLTF.

The chain is built from TRBV2 and TRBJ2-5, with 10 positions matching TRBD2. Germline values: CDR1 SNHLY, CDR2 FYNNEI. This CDR3 contains 15 residues. J was trimmed by 4 bases and V by 6 bases; bases with no gene match: 8. CDR3 region: CASRSGGARGETQYF. Written as DNA, the CDR3 is TGTGCCAGCAGGAGCGGGGGGGCCCGGGGAGAGACCCAGTACTTC.

This clonotype was detected many times. The chain recombines TRBV20-1 with TRBJ1-5, with D possibly being TRBD1 (6 bases). The V end lost 3 bases, the J end lost 5 bases, and 14 bases lay between the germline ends. The CDR3 runs 14 residues. Per the germline V gene, CDR1 is DFQATT and CDR2 is SNEGSKA (reference sequence). The CDR3 nucleotides read TGCAGTGCTAGGCTTCTGACAGGTCATCAGCCCCAGCATTTT. Translation: CSARLLTGHQPQHF.

The V gene is TRBV7-3, the J gene TRBJ1-2; D is uncertain. The V gene lost 2 bases and the J gene lost 5 bases, with 15 bases spanning the gap. This CDR3 comprises 15 residues. CDR1 is SGHTA and CDR2 is FQGTGA in the germline V gene. In DNA, the CDR3 is TGTGCCAGCAGCTTAGAGGGTGGGTTGCCTTATGGCTACACCTTC. This gives the protein CASSLEGGLPYGYTF. Full variable domain (outside the CDR3, taken from reference TRBV7-3 and TRBJ1-2): GAGVSQTPSNKVTEKGKYVELRCDPISGHTALYWYRQSLGQGPEFLIYFQGTGAADDSGLPNDRFFAVRPEGSVSTLKIQRTERGDSAVYLCASSLEGGLPYGYTFGSGTRLTVV.

This clonotype was seen only a few times. Being one base from a much bigger clone, this may be a read error. This sequence joins TRBV11-2 and TRBJ1-2; 8 nucleotides line up with TRBD1. CDR3 length: 14 residues. CDR1 and CDR2 from the germline V gene are SGHAT and FQNNGV. The V gene end was trimmed by 4 bases and the J gene end by 4 bases; junction bases not matched to a gene: 5. The DNA for the CDR3 is TGTGCCAGCAGCTCGACTGACAGGGGCTATGGCTACACCTTC. As protein: CASSSTDRGYGYTF.

The chain couples TRBV15 to TRBJ1-4, with 12 bases lining up with TRBD1. CDR1 is LNHNV and CDR2 is YYDKDF in the germline V gene (reference sequence). The CDR3 is made up of 18 amino acids. The V and J ends lost 4 bases and 5 bases, in that order; junction bases with no gene match: 11. The CDR3 is CATSTRPGTGGANEKLFF. CDR3 sequence (DNA): TGTGCCACCAGCACTCGTCCCGGGACAGGGGGCGCGAATGAAAAACTGTTTTTT. Full variable domain (rest looked up from reference TRBV15 and TRBJ1-4): DAMVIQNPRYQVTQFGKPVTLSCSQTLNHNVMYWYQQKSSQAPKLLFHYYDKDFNNEADTPDNFQSRRPNTSFCFLDIRSPGLGDTAMYLCATSTRPGTGGANEKLFFGSGTQLSVL.

This chain uses TRBV7-9 with TRBJ2-5, with a possible D match to TRBD2 (5 bases). Germline CDR1 reads SEHNR; CDR2 reads FQNEAQ (reference sequence). Deletions cut 3 bases from V and 5 bases from J, with 10 bases between. The CDR3 contains 13 residues. The CDR3 protein is CASSFARGETQYF. Written as DNA, the CDR3 is TGTGCCAGCAGCTTCGCCCGAGGGGAGACCCAGTACTTC.

The chain uses TRBV7-8 and TRBJ1-6; D may be TRBD1 (5 bases). The CDR3 runs 16 residues. The V gene lost 3 bases and the J gene lost 7 bases, with 16 bases spanning the gap. Germline V gene data show CDR1 as SGHVS and CDR2 as FQNEAQ. CDR3 loop: CASSLGRQAVNSPLHF. CDR3 sequence (DNA): TGTGCCAGCAGCTTGGGGCGTCAGGCAGTGAATTCACCCCTCCACTTT.

This clonotype has a count of ten or more. The chain joins TRBV11-1 to TRBJ1-2, with a possible D match to TRBD1 (6 bases). V was trimmed by 5 bases and J by 6 bases, leaving 25 bases between them. Germline-derived CDR1 and CDR2 are SGHAT and FQDESV (reference sequence). The CDR3 loop spans 17 amino acids. CDR3 sequence reads: CASSPLRDKPSHHGYTF. In DNA form, the CDR3 reads TGTGCCAGCAGCCCCCTTCGGGACAAACCTTCGCACCATGGCTACACCTTC.

As to this clonotype: A single base separates this from a much larger clone, so it may be a read error. This sequence joins TRBV4-2 and TRBJ2-6; tentative D call: TRBD1 (5 bases). The germline V gene has CDR1 LGHNA and CDR2 YNFKEQ. The CDR3 runs to 17 residues. CDR3 nucleotide sequence: TGTGCCAGCAGCCAAGAGGGAACTAACTCTGGGGCCAACGTCCCGACTTTC. Translating it yields CASSQEGTNSGANVPTF.

The rearrangement joins TRBV7-3 to TRBJ1-2; perhaps TRBD1 as D (5 bases). Per the germline V gene, CDR1 is SGHTA and CDR2 is FQGTGA. Trimming left V 5 bases short and J 2 bases short, with 18 bases between. This CDR3 is built from 16 residues. The CDR3 bases are TGTGCCAGCAGCCTCCCCGGGACGCCAGTAAACTATGGCTACACCTTC. Amino acids: CASSLPGTPVNYGYTF.

This CDR3 reads CATSDGQSYGYTF. The CDR3 DNA reads TGTGCCACCAGTGATGGACAGAGCTATGGCTACACCTTC. The chain couples TRBV24-1 to TRBJ1-2; D is possibly TRBD1 (6 bases). The CDR3 extends over 13 amino acids. V was shortened by 3 bases and J by 4 bases, with 8 bases between the two germline ends. Germline loops: CDR1 KGHDR, CDR2 SFDVKD.

J is TRBJ2-7 and V is TRBV19; 7 bases line up with TRBD2. In germline, CDR1 is LNHDA, CDR2 SQIVND (reference sequence). There are 14 residues in the CDR3. V was clipped by 4 bases and J by 3 bases; unmatched bases: 6. CDR3 in amino acids: CASSTPGGCYEQYF. DNA for the CDR3: TGTGCCAGTAGTACCCCGGGGGGATGCTACGAGCAGTACTTC.

This clonotype was observed once. The chain recombines TRBV15 with TRBJ1-2; 8 bases are a match to TRBD1. In germline, CDR1 is LNHNV, CDR2 YYDKDF (reference sequence). The CDR3 covers 17 residues. V was pared by 0 bases and J by 4 bases, with 10 bases of the junction left unmatched. The CDR3 spells CATSRDRGTGVPYGYTF. The CDR3 DNA sequence: TGTGCCACCAGCAGAGATCGGGGGACAGGTGTACCCTATGGCTACACCTTC.

At least ten counts were recorded for this clonotype. CDR3 amino acids: CASSLRQDMNTEAFF. CDR3 in DNA: TGTGCCAGCAGCTTACGACAGGACATGAACACTGAAGCTTTCTTT. This chain joins TRBV16 and TRBJ1-1, with D possibly being TRBD1 (6 bases). Trimming stripped 5 bases from V and 0 bases from J, with 13 bases between. CDR1 is KGHSY and CDR2 is FQNENV in the germline V gene. This CDR3 comprises 15 residues.

V usage is TRBV7-9 and J usage is TRBJ1-1, with no clear D. The CDR3 is 15 residues long. V was pared by 7 bases and J by 3 bases, with 18 bases between. Germline CDR1 is SEHNR and CDR2 is FQNEAQ (reference sequence). The CDR3 DNA sequence: TGTGCCAGCACCCGGTCCCCGGGTAGGGACACTGAAGCTTTCTTT. Protein product: CASTRSPGRDTEAFF.

The genes are TRBV6-5 and TRBJ1-4; tentatively, D is TRBD1 (6 bases). The CDR3 is 14 residues long. CDR1 and CDR2 (germline): MNHEY, SVGAGI. V lost 6 bases to trimming and J lost 7 bases, with 15 bases between them. CDR3 coding DNA: TGTGCCAGCAGCTACAGGGTTGGTTCTGAAAAACTGTTTTTT. Residues: CASSYRVGSEKLFF.

This chain links TRBV20-1 with TRBJ2-5; 7 positions match TRBD1. The germline gives CDR1 DFQATT, CDR2 SNEGSKA (reference sequence). The CDR3 covers 13 residues. The ends lost 7 bases at V and 1 base at J; junction bases unmatched: 6. The CDR3 loop reads CSVRGPRQETQYF. Here the CDR3 DNA reads TGCAGTGTGAGGGGGCCTCGCCAAGAGACCCAGTACTTC.

The chain joins TRBV24-1 to TRBJ1-4; possible D gene TRBD1, 6 bases. This CDR3 is 16 amino acids long. V was clipped by 4 bases and J by 2 bases, with 13 bases between them. Germline loops: CDR1 KGHDR, CDR2 SFDVKD. CDR3 residues: CATSEGTGLTNEKLFF. DNA for the CDR3: TGTGCCACCAGTGAGGGAACAGGGCTTACTAATGAAAAACTGTTTTTT.

This clonotype has a handful of counts. The rearrangement uses TRBV25-1 and TRBJ2-2; weak D call: TRBD2 (6 bases). Germline CDR1 MGHDK, CDR2 SYGVNS. With 2 bases removed from V and 8 bases from J, the gap between germline ends came to 9 bases. The CDR3 consists of 13 residues. The CDR3 sequence: CASSEGGAGELFF. CDR3 nucleotides: TGTGCCAGCAGTGAAGGCGGGGCAGGGGAGCTGTTTTTT.

This clonotype appeared many times. The gene calls are TRBV12-3 or TRBV12-4 and TRBJ1-6; 7 bases align to TRBD1. The CDR3 spans 15 residues. V gave up 5 bases and J gave up 10 bases; unmatched junction bases: 11. The CDR3 loop is CASSPQGTALSPLHF. CDR3 in DNA: TGTGCCAGCAGTCCCCAGGGGACAGCTTTATCACCCCTCCACTTT.

As for this clonotype: Sequence at one end of the junction differs from germline and may be a read error. The rearrangement joins TRBV19 to TRBJ2-2; the D gene is possibly TRBD1 (6 bases). Germline CDR1 is LNHDA and CDR2 is SQIVND (reference sequence). This CDR3 has 16 residues. DNA of the CDR3: TGTGCCAGTAGTGGGACGACAGGATTGAACGCCGGGGAGCTATTTTTT. This translates into CASSGTTGLNAGELFF.

A remark on this clonotype: A much larger clone differs from this one at a single base, so this may be a read error. V usage is TRBV19 and J usage is TRBJ1-4; 7 bases align to TRBD1. V dropped 9 bases and J dropped 7; count of bases not matched to a gene: 20. Germline V gene sequence: CDR1 LNHDA, CDR2 SQIVND (reference sequence). This CDR3 is built from 17 residues. CDR3 coding DNA: TGTGCCAGCAGCGCCGGGGCAGGGGGAGGTTTACGTGAAAAACTGTTTTTT. Its translation: CASSAGAGGGLREKLFF.

V gene TRBV2 combines with J gene TRBJ1-2; no clear D gene. This CDR3 contains 13 residues. Germline CDR1 SNHLY, CDR2 FYNNEI. V gave up 6 bases and J gave up 6 bases, with 14 bases separating them. The CDR3 DNA follows: TGTGCCAGCAGCCAAATAGGGCTTGATGGCTACACCTTC. Translating gives CASSQIGLDGYTF. Full variable domain (outside the CDR3, taken from reference TRBV2 and TRBJ1-2): EPEVTQTPSHQVTQMGQEVILRCVPISNHLYFYWYRQILGQKVEFLVSFYNNEISEKSEIFDDQFSVERPDGSNFTLKIRSTKLEDSAMYFCASSQIGLDGYTFGSGTRLTVV.

This clonotype was recorded at least ten times. V is TRBV2 and J is TRBJ1-2; 7 nucleotides agree with TRBD1. Germline CDR1 is SNHLY and CDR2 is FYNNEI. The CDR3 sequence is 14 residues long. V lost 6 bases and J lost 8; bases outside the gene matches: 12. As DNA, the CDR3 is TGTGCCAGCAGGACCAAACAGACAGGGTTCGGCTACACCTTC. It translates to CASRTKQTGFGYTF.

This clonotype came up many times. The V gene is TRBV2, the J gene TRBJ2-1; no clear D. Germline-derived CDR1 and CDR2 are SNHLY and FYNNEI. Trimming took off 4 bases at V and 4 bases at J, with 5 bases between the two ends. This CDR3 is built from 12 residues. The CDR3 sequence is CASSVGYNEQFF. The DNA for the CDR3 is TGTGCCAGCAGTGTTGGTTACAATGAGCAGTTCTTC.